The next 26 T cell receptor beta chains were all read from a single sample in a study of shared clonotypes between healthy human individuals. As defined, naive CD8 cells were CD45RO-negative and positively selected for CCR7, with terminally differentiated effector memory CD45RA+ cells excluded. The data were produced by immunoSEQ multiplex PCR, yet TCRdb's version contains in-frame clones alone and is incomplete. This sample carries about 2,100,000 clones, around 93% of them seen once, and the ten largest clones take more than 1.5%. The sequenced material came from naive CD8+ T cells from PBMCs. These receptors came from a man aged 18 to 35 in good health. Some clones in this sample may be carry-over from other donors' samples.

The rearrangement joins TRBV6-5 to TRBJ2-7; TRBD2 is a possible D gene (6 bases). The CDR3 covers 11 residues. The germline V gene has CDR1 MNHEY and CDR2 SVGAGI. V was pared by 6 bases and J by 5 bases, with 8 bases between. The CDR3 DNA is TGTGCCAGCAGGGCGGGGAACGAGCAGTACTTC. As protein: CASRAGNEQYF.

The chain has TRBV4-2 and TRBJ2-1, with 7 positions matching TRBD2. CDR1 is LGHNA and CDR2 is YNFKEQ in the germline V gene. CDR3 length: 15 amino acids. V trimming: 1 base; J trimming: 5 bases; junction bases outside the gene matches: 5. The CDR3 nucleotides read TGTGCCAGCAGCCAAGGGCTAGCGGCAGACAATGAGCAGTTCTTC. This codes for CASSQGLAADNEQFF.

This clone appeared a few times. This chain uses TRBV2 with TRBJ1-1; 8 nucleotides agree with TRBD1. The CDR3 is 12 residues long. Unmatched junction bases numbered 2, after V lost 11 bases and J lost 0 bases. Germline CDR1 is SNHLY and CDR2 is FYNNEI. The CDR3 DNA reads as TGTGCCTCAGGGGGCCTGAACACTGAAGCTTTCTTT. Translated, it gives CASGGLNTEAFF.

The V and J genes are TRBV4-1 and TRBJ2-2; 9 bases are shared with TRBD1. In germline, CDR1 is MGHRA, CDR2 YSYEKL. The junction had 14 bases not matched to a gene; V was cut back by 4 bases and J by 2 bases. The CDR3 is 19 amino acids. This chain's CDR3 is CASSPRPGTGNLNTGELFF. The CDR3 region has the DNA TGCGCCAGCAGCCCCCGACCCGGGACAGGGAACCTAAACACCGGGGAGCTGTTTTTT.

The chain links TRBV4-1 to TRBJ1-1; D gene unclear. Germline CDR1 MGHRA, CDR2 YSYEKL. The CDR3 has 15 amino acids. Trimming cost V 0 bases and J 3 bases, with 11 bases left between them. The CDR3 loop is CASSQDPGTDTEAFF. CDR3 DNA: TGCGCCAGCAGCCAAGATCCAGGAACCGACACTGAAGCTTTCTTT.

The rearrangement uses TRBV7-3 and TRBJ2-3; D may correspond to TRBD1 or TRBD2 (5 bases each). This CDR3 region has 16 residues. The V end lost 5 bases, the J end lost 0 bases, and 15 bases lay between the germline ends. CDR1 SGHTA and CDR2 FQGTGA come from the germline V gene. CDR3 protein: CASSPRGSESTDTQYF. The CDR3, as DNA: TGTGCCAGCAGCCCGAGGGGTAGCGAGAGCACAGATACGCAGTATTTT.

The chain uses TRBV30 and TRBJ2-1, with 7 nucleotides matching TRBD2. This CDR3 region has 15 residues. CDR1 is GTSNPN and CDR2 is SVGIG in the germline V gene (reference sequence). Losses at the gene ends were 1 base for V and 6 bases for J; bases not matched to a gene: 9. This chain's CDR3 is CAWSDSGRRVNEQFF. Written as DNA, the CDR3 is TGTGCCTGGAGTGACTCCGGGAGGAGGGTCAATGAGCAGTTCTTC.

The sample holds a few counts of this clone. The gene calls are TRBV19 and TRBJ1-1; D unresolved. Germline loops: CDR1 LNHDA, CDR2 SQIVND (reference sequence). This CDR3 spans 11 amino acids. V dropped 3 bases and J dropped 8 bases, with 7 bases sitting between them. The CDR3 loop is CASSISREAFF. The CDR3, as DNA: TGTGCCAGTAGTATTTCCAGGGAAGCTTTCTTT. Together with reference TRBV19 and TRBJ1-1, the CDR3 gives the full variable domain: DGGITQSPKYLFRKEGQNVTLSCEQNLNHDAMYWYRQDPGQGLRLIYYSQIVNDFQKGDIAEGYSVSREKKESFPLTVTSAQKNPTAFYLCASSISREAFFGQGTRLTVV.

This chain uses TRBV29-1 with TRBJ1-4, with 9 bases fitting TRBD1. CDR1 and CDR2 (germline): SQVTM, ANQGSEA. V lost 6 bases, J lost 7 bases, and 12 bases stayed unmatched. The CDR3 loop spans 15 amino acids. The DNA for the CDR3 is TGCAGCGTGTCGCTGGGGACAGGGAGGTTTGAAAAACTGTTTTTT. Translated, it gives CSVSLGTGRFEKLFF.

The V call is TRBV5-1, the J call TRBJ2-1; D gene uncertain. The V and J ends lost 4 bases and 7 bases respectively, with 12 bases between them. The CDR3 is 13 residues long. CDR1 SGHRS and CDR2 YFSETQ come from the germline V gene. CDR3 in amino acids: CASSRALGNEQFF. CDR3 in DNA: TGCGCCAGCAGCCGAGCCCTGGGGAATGAGCAGTTCTTC.

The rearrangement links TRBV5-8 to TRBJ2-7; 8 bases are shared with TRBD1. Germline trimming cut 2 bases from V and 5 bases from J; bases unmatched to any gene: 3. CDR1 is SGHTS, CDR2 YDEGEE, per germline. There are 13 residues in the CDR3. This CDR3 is CASSFGQGDEQYF. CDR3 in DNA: TGTGCCAGCAGCTTCGGACAGGGTGACGAGCAGTACTTC.

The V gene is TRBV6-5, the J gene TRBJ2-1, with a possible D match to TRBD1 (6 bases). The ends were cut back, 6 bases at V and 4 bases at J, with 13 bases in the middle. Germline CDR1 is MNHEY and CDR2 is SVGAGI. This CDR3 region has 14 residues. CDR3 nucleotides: TGTGCCAGCAGCTGGACAGAGGGTTACAATGAGCAGTTCTTC. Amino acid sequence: CASSWTEGYNEQFF.

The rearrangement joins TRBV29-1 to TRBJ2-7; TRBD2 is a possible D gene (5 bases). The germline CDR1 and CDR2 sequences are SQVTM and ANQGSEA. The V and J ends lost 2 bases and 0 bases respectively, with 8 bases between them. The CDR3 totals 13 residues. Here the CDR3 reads CSVERESSYEQYF. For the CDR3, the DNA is TGCAGCGTTGAACGGGAAAGCTCCTACGAGCAGTACTTC.

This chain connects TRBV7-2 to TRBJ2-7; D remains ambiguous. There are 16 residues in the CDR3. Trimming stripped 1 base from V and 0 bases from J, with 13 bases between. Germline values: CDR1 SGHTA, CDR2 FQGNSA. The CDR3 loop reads CASSLGPYQYSYEQYF. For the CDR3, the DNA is TGTGCCAGCAGCTTAGGGCCCTACCAGTACTCCTACGAGCAGTACTTC.

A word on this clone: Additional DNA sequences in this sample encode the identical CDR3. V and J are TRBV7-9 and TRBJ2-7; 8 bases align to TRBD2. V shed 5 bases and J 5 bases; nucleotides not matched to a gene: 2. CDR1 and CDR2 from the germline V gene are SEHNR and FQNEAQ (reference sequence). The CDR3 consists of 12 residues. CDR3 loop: CASSPGGDEQYF. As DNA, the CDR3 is TGTGCCAGCAGCCCCGGGGGGGACGAGCAGTACTTC.

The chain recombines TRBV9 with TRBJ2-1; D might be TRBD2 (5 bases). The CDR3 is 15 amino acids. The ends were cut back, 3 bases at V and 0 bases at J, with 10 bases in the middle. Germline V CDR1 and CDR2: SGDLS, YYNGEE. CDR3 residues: CASSALGSSYNEQFF. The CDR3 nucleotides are TGTGCCAGCAGCGCCCTAGGGAGCTCCTACAATGAGCAGTTCTTC.

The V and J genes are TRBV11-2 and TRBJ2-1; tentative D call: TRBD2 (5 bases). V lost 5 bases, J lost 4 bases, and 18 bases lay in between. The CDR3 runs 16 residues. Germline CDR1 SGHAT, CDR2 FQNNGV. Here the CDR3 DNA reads TGTGCCAGCAGCCCCGAGAGGACTCGGTCTTACAATGAGCAGTTCTTC. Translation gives CASSPERTRSYNEQFF.

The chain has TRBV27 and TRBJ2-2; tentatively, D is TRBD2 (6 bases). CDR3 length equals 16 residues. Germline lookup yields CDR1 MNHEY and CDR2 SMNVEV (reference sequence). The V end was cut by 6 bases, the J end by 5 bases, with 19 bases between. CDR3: CASSPTSRMGTGELFF. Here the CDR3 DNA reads TGTGCCAGCAGCCCAACTAGCCGGATGGGTACCGGGGAGCTGTTTTTT.

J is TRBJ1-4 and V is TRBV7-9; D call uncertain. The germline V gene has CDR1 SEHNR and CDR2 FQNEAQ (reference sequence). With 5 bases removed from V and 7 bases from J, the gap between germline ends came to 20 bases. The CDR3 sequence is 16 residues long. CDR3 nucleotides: TGTGCCAGCAGCCCCAAGGATGTCGGGCGAGGTGAAAAACTGTTTTTT. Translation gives CASSPKDVGRGEKLFF.

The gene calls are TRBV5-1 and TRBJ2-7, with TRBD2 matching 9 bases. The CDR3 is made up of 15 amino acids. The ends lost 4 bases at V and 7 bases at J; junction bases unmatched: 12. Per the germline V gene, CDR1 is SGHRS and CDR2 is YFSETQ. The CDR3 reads CASSPPQAGGGEQYF. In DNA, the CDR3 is TGCGCCAGCAGCCCCCCCCAAGCGGGAGGCGGGGAGCAGTACTTC.

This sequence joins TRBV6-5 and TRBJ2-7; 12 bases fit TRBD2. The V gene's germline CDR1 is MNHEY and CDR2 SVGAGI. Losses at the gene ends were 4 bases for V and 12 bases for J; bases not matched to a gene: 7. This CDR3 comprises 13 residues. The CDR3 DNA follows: TGTGCCAGCAGTTCCCCGGGACTAGCGGGTTGGTACTTC. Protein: CASSSPGLAGWYF.

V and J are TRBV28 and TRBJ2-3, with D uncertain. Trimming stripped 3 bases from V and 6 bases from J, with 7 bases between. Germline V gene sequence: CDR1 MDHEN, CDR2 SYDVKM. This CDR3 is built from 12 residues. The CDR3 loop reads CASSFSADTQYF. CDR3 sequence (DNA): TGTGCCAGCAGTTTTAGTGCGGATACGCAGTATTTT.

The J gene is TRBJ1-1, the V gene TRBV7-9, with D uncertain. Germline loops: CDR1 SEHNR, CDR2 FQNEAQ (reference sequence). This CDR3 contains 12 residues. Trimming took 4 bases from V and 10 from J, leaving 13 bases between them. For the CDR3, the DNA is TGTGCCAGCAGCTCTTCGGACGCCCGAGCTTTCTTT. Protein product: CASSSSDARAFF.

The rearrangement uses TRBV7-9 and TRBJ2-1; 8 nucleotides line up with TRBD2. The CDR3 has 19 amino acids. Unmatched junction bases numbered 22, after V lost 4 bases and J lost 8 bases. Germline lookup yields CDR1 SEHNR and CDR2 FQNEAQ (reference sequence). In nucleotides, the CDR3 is TGTGCCAGCAGCTCAGCGAACGTTACAGCGGGAGTTCCCTGGGATGAGCAGTTCTTC. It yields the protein CASSSANVTAGVPWDEQFF.

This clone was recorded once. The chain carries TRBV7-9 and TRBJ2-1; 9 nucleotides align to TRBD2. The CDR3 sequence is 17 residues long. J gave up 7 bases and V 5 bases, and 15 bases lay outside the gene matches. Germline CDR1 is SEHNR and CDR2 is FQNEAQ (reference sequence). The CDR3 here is CASSNQTIAGVENEQFF. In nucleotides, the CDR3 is TGTGCCAGCAGCAACCAGACTATAGCGGGAGTGGAAAATGAGCAGTTCTTC.

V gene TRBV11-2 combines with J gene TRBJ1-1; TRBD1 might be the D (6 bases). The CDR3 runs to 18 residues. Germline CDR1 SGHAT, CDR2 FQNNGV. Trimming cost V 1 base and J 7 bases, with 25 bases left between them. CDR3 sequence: CASSLGSRGVHQRSEAFF. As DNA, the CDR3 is TGTGCCAGCAGCTTAGGTTCCAGGGGAGTACACCAACGGAGTGAAGCTTTCTTT.